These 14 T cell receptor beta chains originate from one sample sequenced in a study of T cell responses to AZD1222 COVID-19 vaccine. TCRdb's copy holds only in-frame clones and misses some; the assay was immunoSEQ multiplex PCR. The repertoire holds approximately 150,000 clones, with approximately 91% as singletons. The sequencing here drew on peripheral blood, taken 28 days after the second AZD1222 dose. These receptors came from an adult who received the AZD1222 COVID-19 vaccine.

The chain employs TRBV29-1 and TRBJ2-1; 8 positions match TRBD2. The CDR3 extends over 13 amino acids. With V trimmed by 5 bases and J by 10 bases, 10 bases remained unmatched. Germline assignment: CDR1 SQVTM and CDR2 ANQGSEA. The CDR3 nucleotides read TGCAGCGTTCCTTACCCGGGAGGGAGAGAGCAGTTCTTC. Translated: CSVPYPGGREQFF.

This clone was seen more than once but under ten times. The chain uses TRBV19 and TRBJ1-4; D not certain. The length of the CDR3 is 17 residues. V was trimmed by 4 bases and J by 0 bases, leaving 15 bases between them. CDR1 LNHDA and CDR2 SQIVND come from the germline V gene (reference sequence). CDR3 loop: CASSNGLLRATNEKLFF. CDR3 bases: TGTGCCAGTAGTAATGGACTGTTACGGGCAACTAATGAAAAACTGTTTTTT.

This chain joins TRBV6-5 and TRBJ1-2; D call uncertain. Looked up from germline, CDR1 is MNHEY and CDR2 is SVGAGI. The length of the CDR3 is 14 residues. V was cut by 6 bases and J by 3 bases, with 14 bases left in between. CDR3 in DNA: TGTGCCAGCAGCTCTCAACTAGGGCACTATGGCTACACCTTC. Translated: CASSSQLGHYGYTF.

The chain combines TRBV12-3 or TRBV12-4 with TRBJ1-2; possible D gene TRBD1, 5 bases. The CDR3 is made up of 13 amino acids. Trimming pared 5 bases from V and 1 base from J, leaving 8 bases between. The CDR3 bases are TGTGCCAGCAGTCGACAGTTTAACTATGGCTACACCTTC. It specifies CASSRQFNYGYTF.

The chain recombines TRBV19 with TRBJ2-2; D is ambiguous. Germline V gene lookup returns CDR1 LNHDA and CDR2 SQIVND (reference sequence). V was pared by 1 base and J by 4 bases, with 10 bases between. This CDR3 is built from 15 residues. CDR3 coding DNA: TGTGCCAGTAGTATAGTACCCGGATTCACCGGGGAGCTGTTTTTT. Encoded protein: CASSIVPGFTGELFF. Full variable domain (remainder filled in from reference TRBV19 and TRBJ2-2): DGGITQSPKYLFRKEGQNVTLSCEQNLNHDAMYWYRQDPGQGLRLIYYSQIVNDFQKGDIAEGYSVSREKKESFPLTVTSAQKNPTAFYLCASSIVPGFTGELFFGEGSRLTVL.

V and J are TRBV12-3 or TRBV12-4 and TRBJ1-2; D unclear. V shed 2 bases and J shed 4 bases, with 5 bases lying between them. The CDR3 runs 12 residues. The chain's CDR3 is CASSLSSYGYTF. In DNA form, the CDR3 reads TGTGCCAGCAGTTTATCGAGCTATGGCTACACCTTC.

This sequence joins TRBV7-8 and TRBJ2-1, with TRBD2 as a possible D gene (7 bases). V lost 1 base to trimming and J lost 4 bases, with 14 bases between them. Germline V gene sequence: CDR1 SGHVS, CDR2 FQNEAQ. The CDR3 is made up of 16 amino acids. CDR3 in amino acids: CASSLEGGIGYNEQFF. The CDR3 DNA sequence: TGTGCCAGCAGCTTAGAGGGGGGGATTGGGTACAATGAGCAGTTCTTC.

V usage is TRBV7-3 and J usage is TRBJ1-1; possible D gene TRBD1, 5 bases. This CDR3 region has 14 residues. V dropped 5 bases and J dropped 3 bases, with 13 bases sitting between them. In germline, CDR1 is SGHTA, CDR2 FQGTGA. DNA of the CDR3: TGTGCCAGCAGCCCGGGGCAGGCTTACACTGAAGCTTTCTTT. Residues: CASSPGQAYTEAFF.

The DNA of the CDR3 is TGTGCCAGCAGTTATCTACAGGGCCTGAACACTGAAGCTTTCTTT. Its translation is CASSYLQGLNTEAFF. The V and J genes are TRBV6-5 and TRBJ1-1; a weak D match, TRBD1 (6 bases). The V gene's germline CDR1 is MNHEY and CDR2 SVGAGI. The CDR3 sequence is 15 residues long. V lost 3 bases and J lost 0, with 11 bases in between.

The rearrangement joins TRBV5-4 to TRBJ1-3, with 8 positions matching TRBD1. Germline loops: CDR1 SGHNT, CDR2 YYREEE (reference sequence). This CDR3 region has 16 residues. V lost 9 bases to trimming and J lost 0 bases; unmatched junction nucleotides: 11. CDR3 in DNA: TGTGCCACATCCCGGGACAGGTCCTTCTCTGGAAACACCATATATTTT. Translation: CATSRDRSFSGNTIYF.

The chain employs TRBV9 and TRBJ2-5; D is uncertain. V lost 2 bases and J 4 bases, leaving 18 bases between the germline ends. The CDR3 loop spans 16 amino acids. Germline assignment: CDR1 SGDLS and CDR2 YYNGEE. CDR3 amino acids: CASSVSSQVPAETQYF. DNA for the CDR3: TGTGCCAGCAGCGTTAGCTCTCAGGTCCCTGCAGAGACCCAGTACTTC.

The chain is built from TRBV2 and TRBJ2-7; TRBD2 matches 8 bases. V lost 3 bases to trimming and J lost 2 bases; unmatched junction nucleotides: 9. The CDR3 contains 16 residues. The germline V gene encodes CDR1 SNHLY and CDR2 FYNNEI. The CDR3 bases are TGTGCCAGCAGTGACGTCTTGAGCGGGGGCACCTACGAGCAGTACTTC. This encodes CASSDVLSGGTYEQYF. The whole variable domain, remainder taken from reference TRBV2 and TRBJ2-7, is EPEVTQTPSHQVTQMGQEVILRCVPISNHLYFYWYRQILGQKVEFLVSFYNNEISEKSEIFDDQFSVERPDGSNFTLKIRSTKLEDSAMYFCASSDVLSGGTYEQYFGPGTRLTVT.

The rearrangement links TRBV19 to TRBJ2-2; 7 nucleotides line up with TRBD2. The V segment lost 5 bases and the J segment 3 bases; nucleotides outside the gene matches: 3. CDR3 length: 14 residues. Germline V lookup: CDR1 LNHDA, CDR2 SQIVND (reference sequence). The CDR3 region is CASSGLDHTGELFF. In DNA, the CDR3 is TGTGCCAGTAGTGGACTAGACCACACCGGGGAGCTGTTTTTT. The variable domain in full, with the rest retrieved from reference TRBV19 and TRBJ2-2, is DGGITQSPKYLFRKEGQNVTLSCEQNLNHDAMYWYRQDPGQGLRLIYYSQIVNDFQKGDIAEGYSVSREKKESFPLTVTSAQKNPTAFYLCASSGLDHTGELFFGEGSRLTVL.

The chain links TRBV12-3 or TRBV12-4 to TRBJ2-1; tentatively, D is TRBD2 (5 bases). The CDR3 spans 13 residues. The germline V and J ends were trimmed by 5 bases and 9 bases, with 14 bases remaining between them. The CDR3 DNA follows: TGTGCCAGCAGTCCCCCTAGCAGTCTTGAGCAGTTCTTC. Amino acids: CASSPPSSLEQFF.